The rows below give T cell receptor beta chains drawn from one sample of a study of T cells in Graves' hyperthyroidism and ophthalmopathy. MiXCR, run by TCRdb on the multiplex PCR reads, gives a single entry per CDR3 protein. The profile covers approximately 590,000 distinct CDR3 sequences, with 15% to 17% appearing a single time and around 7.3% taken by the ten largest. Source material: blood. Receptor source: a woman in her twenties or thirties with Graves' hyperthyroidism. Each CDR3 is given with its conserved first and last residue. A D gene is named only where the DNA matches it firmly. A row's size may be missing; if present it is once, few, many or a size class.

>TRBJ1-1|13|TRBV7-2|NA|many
TGTGCCAGCAGGCGGACAGAAAACACTGAAGCTTTCTTT
CASRRTENTEAFF
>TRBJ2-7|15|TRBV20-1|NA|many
TGCAGTGCTAGTCCCCGGGACTTCTGGGACCACGAGCAGTACTTC
CSASPRDFWDHEQYF
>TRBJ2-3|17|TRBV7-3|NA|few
TGTGCCAGCAGCTTAACACCCCTAGGAGCGGGCACAGATACGCAGTATTTT
CASSLTPLGAGTDTQYF
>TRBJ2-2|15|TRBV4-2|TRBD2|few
TGTGCCAGCAGACCCACTAGCGAGAACACCGGGGAGCTGTTTTTT
CASRPTSENTGELFF
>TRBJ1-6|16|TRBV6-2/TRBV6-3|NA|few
TGTGCCAGCAAAGGACAGAGAAGCTCCTATAATTCACCCCTCCACTTT
CASKGQRSSYNSPLHF
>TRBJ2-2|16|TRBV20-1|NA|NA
TGCAGTGCTAGAGAAAGCCAGGGGTCCAACACCGGGGAGCTGTTTTTT
CSARESQGSNTGELFF
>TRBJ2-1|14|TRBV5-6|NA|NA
TGTGCCAGCAGCTTGGGCCAGGGCCTCTACGAGCAGTTCTTC
CASSLGQGLYEQFF
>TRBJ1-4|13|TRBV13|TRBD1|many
TGTGCCAGCAGCCTACAGGGGACTGAAAAACTGTTTTTT
CASSLQGTEKLFF
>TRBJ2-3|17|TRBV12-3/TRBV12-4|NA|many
TGTGCCAGCAGTTTTTTTTCGATGGGAGGGGGCCCAGATACGCAGTATTTT
CASSFFSMGGGPDTQYF
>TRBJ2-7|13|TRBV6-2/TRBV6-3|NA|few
TGTGCCAGCAGTAGAGACCTAGCGTCCGAGCAGTACTTC
CASSRDLASEQYF
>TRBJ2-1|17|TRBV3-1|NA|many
TGTGCCAGCAGCCAATGGGGTTTGGGGGACAAGAACAATGAGCAGTTCTTC
CASSQWGLGDKNNEQFF
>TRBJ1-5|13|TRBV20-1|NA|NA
TGCAGTGCTGGGGCCCTGAGCAATCAGCCCCAGCATTTT
CSAGALSNQPQHF
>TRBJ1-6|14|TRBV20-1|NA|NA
TGCAGTGCTAGAGTTCTGGGGCTGAATTCACCCCTCCACTTT
CSARVLGLNSPLHF
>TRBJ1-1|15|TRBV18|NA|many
TGTGCCAGCTCACCACCCGGACGGCGGGAAGCTGAAGCTTTCTTT
CASSPPGRREAEAFF
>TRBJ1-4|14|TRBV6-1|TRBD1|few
TGTGCCAGCACCGCGACAGGGTCGGGAGAAAAACTGTTTTTT
CASTATGSGEKLFF
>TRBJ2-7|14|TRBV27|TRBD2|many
TGTGCCAGCAGTTTAAGCGGGAGGACCTACGAGCAGTACTTC
CASSLSGRTYEQYF
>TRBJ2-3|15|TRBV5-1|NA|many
TGCGCCAGCAGCTCTGTGGGAAGAGGGGCAGATACGCAGTATTTT
CASSSVGRGADTQYF
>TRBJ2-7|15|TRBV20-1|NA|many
TGCAGTGCTAGCCTGGGGGGGGCTGAATCCTACGAGCAGTACTTC
CSASLGGAESYEQYF
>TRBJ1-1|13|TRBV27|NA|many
TGTGCCAGCAGTTTATCACCGAACACTGAAGCTTTCTTT
CASSLSPNTEAFF
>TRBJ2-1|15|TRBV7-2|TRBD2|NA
TGTGCCAGCAGCGACGGGACTAGCGCTAACAATGAGCAGTTCTTC
CASSDGTSANNEQFF
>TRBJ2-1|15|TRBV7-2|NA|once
TGTGCCAGCATCTTTGCGCAGGGATCCTACAATGAGCAGTTCTTC
CASIFAQGSYNEQFF
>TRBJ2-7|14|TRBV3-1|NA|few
TGTGCCAGCAAAGCTCGGGGCGGGATCCACGAGCAGTACTTC
CASKARGGIHEQYF
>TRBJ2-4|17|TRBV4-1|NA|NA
TGCGCCAGCAGCCAACTCGACAGGGAGGGCAGGAAAAACATTCAGTACTTC
CASSQLDREGRKNIQYF
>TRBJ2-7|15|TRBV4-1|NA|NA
TGCGCCAGCAGCCAAGATGCGGGGGCATCAAACGAGCAGTACTTC
CASSQDAGASNEQYF
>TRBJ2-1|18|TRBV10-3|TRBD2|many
TGTGCCATCAGTGAGGGCGTGGCTAGCGGGAGTCGGGGTAATGAGCAGTTCTTC
CAISEGVASGSRGNEQFF
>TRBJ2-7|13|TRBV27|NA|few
TGTGCCAGCAGTAAATTGCGCGGGTACGAGCAGTACTTC
CASSKLRGYEQYF
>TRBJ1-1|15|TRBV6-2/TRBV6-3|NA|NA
TGTGCCAGCAGTTACTCGAGTCCGGGGAACACTGAAGCTTTCTTT
CASSYSSPGNTEAFF
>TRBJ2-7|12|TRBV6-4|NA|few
TGTGCCAGCAGGACAGTGTTATACGAGCAGTACTTC
CASRTVLYEQYF
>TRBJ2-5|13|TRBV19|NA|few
TGTGCCAGTAGTGAACGGATCCAAGAGACCCAGTACTTC
CASSERIQETQYF
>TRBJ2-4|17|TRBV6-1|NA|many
TGTGCCAGCAGTGAATCGTTGGCAAAGGTAGCCAAAAACATTCAGTACTTC
CASSESLAKVAKNIQYF
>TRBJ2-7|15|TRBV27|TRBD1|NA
TGTGCCAGCAGTTATACCGGGACAGGGCTAAACGAGCAGTACTTC
CASSYTGTGLNEQYF
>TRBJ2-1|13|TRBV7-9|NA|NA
TGTGCCATCAAGACCCCTGCGTCCAATGAGCAGTTCTTC
CAIKTPASNEQFF
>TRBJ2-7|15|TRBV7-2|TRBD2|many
TGTGCCAGCAGCTGGTTGAGCGGGGCCTCCTACGAGCAGTACTTC
CASSWLSGASYEQYF
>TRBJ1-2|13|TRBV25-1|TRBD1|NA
TGTGCCAGCGAGCGGACAGGGAACGGGGCCTACACCTTC
CASERTGNGAYTF
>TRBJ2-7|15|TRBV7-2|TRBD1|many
TGTGCCAGCAGCTACGGCGCCGGGACAGCCTACGAGCAGTACTTC
CASSYGAGTAYEQYF
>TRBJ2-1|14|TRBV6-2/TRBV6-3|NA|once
TGTGCCAGCACCCCGATGGGGGCCTACAATGAGCAGTTCTTC
CASTPMGAYNEQFF
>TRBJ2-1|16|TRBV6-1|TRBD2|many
TGTGCCAGCAGTCATAGCGGGAGGTCCTCGGACAATGAGCAGTTCTTC
CASSHSGRSSDNEQFF
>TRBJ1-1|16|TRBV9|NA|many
TGTGCCAGCAGCGTAGTCGGGCCGGGAGGGTTTACTGAAGCTTTCTTT
CASSVVGPGGFTEAFF
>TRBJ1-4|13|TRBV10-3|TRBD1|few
TGTGCCACGACACAGGGGGCAGGTGAAAAACTGTTTTTT
CATTQGAGEKLFF
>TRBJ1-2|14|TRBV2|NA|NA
TGTGCCAGCAGCGGGGACGGGGGGATAGGTGGCTACACCTTC
CASSGDGGIGGYTF
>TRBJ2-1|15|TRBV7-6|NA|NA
TGTGCCAGCAGCTTATTTAGCGGCGCCTACAATGAGCAGTTCTTC
CASSLFSGAYNEQFF
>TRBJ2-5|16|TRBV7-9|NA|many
TGTGCCAGCAGCTTACTCTCTAGCGCCTTCCAAGAGACCCAGTACTTC
CASSLLSSAFQETQYF
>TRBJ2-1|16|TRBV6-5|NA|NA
TGTGCCAGCAGTTACTCCCTGCGGGCCCCGTACAATGAGCAGTTCTTC
CASSYSLRAPYNEQFF
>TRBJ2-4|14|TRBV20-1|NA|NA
TGCAGTGCTAGTGTTCCAAGTCAGACCTACATTCAGTACTTC
CSASVPSQTYIQYF
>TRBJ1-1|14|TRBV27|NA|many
TGTGCCAGCAGTTTATCTCGAATGAACACTGAAGCTTTCTTT
CASSLSRMNTEAFF
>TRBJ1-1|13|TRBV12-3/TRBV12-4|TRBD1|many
TGTGCCAGCAGTTTACAGGGGGAAACTGAAGCTTTCTTT
CASSLQGETEAFF
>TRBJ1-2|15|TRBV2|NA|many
TGTGCCAGCAGATTGTGGGGACCTACGGGGGATGGCTACACCTTC
CASRLWGPTGDGYTF
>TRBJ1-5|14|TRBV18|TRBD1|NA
TGTGCCAGCTCACCAAGACAGGGGTATCAGCCCCAGCATTTT
CASSPRQGYQPQHF
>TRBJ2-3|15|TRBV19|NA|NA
TGTGCCAGTAGTACGTTCCCGGGAACTACAGATACGCAGTATTTT
CASSTFPGTTDTQYF
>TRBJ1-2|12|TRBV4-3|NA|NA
TGCGCCAGCAGCCAAGGCAGCTGGGGCTACACCTTC
CASSQGSWGYTF
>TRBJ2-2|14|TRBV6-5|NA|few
TGTGCCAGCAGTTTAATCGAGGGCACCGGGGAGCTGTTTTTT
CASSLIEGTGELFF
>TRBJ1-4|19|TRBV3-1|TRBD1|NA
TGTGCCAGCAGCCCATTTATGGTGACAGGGAGCAACAACGATGAAAAACTGTTTTTT
CASSPFMVTGSNNDEKLFF